The 17 T cell receptor beta chains in this list originate from one sample, sequenced in a study of glioma-infiltrating T cells (dated by TCRdb to the mid-2010s). This sample was sequenced with an Illumina MiSeq. TCR alpha and beta CDR3 regions were amplified with the iRepertoire nested amplicon-rescue multiplex PCR (arm-PCR) platform from RNA. Through fastp at Q25 and MiXCR, TCRdb rebuilt clones from the public reads, retaining in-frame beta chains. Here each entry gathers all rows of one CDR3 protein and keeps the most common genes and DNA. This sample gives some 160,000 distinct CDR3 sequences in total; around 45% of them show up just once. The ten most abundant clones make up 5.2% of the sample. The specimen sequenced was glioma tissue, nonneoplastic brain tissue, or PBMCs (not recorded which). The source is a human donor with low-grade glioma or glioblastoma, undergoing nonglioma brain surgery, or in good health (not recorded which).

In this sample, this clonotype turned up many times. CDR3 nucleotide sequence: TGCAGTGCTAGCGTGGGAGGTTACAATCAGCCCCAGCATTTT. Translated, it gives CSASVGGYNQPQHF. V and J are TRBV20-1 and TRBJ1-5; D gene unclear. V lost 3 bases and J lost 3, with 12 bases in between. This CDR3 spans 14 amino acids. Per germline, CDR1 DFQATT and CDR2 SNEGSKA (reference sequence).

Points on this clonotype: This may be a read error: a much more frequent sequence differs by one nucleotide. The J gene is TRBJ2-7, the V gene TRBV27; the D gene is possibly TRBD2 (5 bases). Germline CDR1 reads MNHEY; CDR2 reads SMNVEV (reference sequence). This CDR3 is built from 14 residues. CDR3: CASSLFLGDYKQYF. As DNA, the CDR3 is TGTGCCAGCAGTTTATTTCTAGGAGACTACAAGCAGTACTTC.

This clonotype was seen repeatedly, ten times or more. V and J are TRBV28 and TRBJ2-7; possibly TRBD2 for D (7 bases). CDR1 and CDR2 from the germline V gene are MDHEN and SYDVKM. The CDR3 spans 14 residues. V dropped 5 bases and J dropped 5 bases, with 16 bases sitting between them. CDR3: CASSRTWGGDEQYF. CDR3 DNA: TGTGCCAGCAGTAGAACCTGGGGGGGCGACGAGCAGTACTTC.

As for this clonotype: A read error may explain this, as a much larger clone is one base away. The CDR3 DNA sequence: TGTGCCAGCAGCCCCTCATCCGCTGAAGCTTTCTTT. It specifies CASSPSSAEAFF. This chain uses TRBV4-2 with TRBJ1-1; D is unclear. Per germline, CDR1 LGHNA and CDR2 YNFKEQ. CDR3 length: 12 residues. V was clipped by 4 bases and J by 6 bases, with 9 bases between them.

This clonotype was picked up many times. The chain has TRBV27 and TRBJ1-2, with unresolved D. The germline V and J ends were trimmed by 6 bases and 5 bases, with 13 bases remaining between them. Germline loops: CDR1 MNHEY, CDR2 SMNVEV (reference sequence). The CDR3 totals 13 residues. Here the CDR3 reads CASSPPSGYGYTF. CDR3 coding DNA: TGTGCCAGCAGCCCACCCTCCGGATATGGCTACACCTTC.

With regard to this clonotype: This may be a read error, as it is one base from a much larger clone. For the CDR3, the DNA is TGCAGTGATAGAGGTTACCCTGGGTCCGATACGCAGTATTTT. Amino acid sequence: CSDRGYPGSDTQYF. V gene TRBV20-1 combines with J gene TRBJ2-3; no firm D call. Germline CDR1 and CDR2: DFQATT and SNEGSKA (reference sequence). This CDR3 spans 14 amino acids.

Details on this clonotype: It may be a read error: a sequence one base away is much more abundant. The V gene is TRBV28, the J gene TRBJ1-2; D is unresolved. The CDR3 length is 13 residues. Deletions cut 5 bases from V and 6 bases from J, with 13 bases between. Germline V CDR1 and CDR2: MDHEN, SYDVKM. CDR3 in amino acids: CASSPPQHHGYTF. The DNA for the CDR3 is TGTGCCAGCAGTCCACCACAGCACCATGGCTACACCTTC.

This clonotype was seen just once. A much larger clone sits a single nucleotide away, making a read error possible. The chain employs TRBV20-1 and TRBJ2-1; TRBD2 agrees at 8 bases. The CDR3 has 17 residues. Germline CDR1 reads DFQATT; CDR2 reads SNEGSKA (reference sequence). V was pared by 5 bases and J by 0 bases, with 12 bases of the junction left unmatched. In DNA, the CDR3 is TGCAGTGCTCCCGGGAGTAGCGGGACCAGCTCCTACAATGAGCAGTTCTTC. Translation gives CSAPGSSGTSSYNEQFF.

The rearrangement uses TRBV7-2 and TRBJ1-4; 9 bases match TRBD1. Germline lookup yields CDR1 SGHTA and CDR2 FQGNSA. The CDR3 is made up of 15 amino acids. Trimming at V came to 5 bases and at J to 10 bases, leaving 11 bases not matched to a gene. The CDR3 is CASSRTGGSGGKLFF. The CDR3 DNA reads TGTGCCAGCAGCCGAACAGGGGGCAGTGGCGGAAAACTGTTTTTT.

This clonotype came up a few times. V and J are TRBV6-2 or TRBV6-3 and TRBJ1-4, with a possible D match to TRBD1 (6 bases). Trimming took 0 bases from V and 8 from J, leaving 16 bases between them. CDR1 is MNHEY and CDR2 is SVGEGT in the germline V gene. This CDR3 has 16 residues. The CDR3 bases are TGTGCCAGCAGTTACTCGACCCGGAAGGGGGAAGAAAAACTGTTTTTT. Translation: CASSYSTRKGEEKLFF.

Notes on this clonotype: A much larger clonotype is one base distant, so this may be a read error. The chain's CDR3 is CASISRTGIITDTQYF. CDR3 coding DNA: TGTGCCAGCATCTCTCGTACAGGAATAATCACAGATACGCAGTATTTT. J is TRBJ2-3 and V is TRBV7-2, with D maybe TRBD1 (5 bases). This CDR3 region has 16 residues. Germline CDR1 is SGHTA and CDR2 is FQGNSA. V dropped 7 bases and J dropped 2 bases, with 19 bases sitting between them. The whole variable domain, remainder taken from reference TRBV7-2 and TRBJ2-3, is GAGVSQSPSNKVTEKGKDVELRCDPISGHTALYWYRQSLGQGLEFLIYFQGNSAPDKSGLPSDRFSAERTGGSVSTLTIQRTQQEDSAVYLCASISRTGIITDTQYFGPGTRLTVL.

At least ten counts were recorded for this clonotype. V usage is TRBV29-1 and J usage is TRBJ2-3; the D gene is possibly TRBD1 (5 bases). Trimming removed 4 bases at V and 2 bases at J, with 7 bases between. The CDR3 totals 12 residues. From germline, CDR1 is SQVTM and CDR2 ANQGSEA. CDR3 residues: CSVGQFTDTQYF. The CDR3 DNA is TGCAGCGTTGGACAGTTCACAGATACGCAGTATTTT.

V is TRBV20-1 and J is TRBJ1-2, with 7 bases fitting TRBD1. Germline-derived CDR1 and CDR2 are DFQATT and SNEGSKA (reference sequence). The CDR3 is 16 amino acids. J gave up 0 bases and V 2 bases, and 9 bases lay outside the gene matches. CDR3 bases: TGCAGTGCTAGACCCCCCCGACAGGGTCCTAACTATGGCTACACCTTC. It specifies CSARPPRQGPNYGYTF.

This clonotype was observed a single time. A much larger clone lies one base from this, so it may be a read error. V is TRBV6-5 and J is TRBJ2-7; no firm D call. Germline-derived CDR1 and CDR2 are MNHEY and SVGAGI. V lost 6 bases, J lost 7 bases, and 19 bases lay in between. The CDR3 extends over 14 amino acids. This CDR3 is CASRVGPEYGEQYF. In nucleotides, the CDR3 is TGTGCCAGCAGGGTGGGCCCCGAGTACGGGGAGCAGTACTTC.

This clonotype was detected many times. This chain uses TRBV11-3 with TRBJ1-6; D possibly corresponds to TRBD1 (5 bases). The CDR3 covers 13 residues. V was clipped by 5 bases and J by 8 bases, with 10 bases between them. The germline V gene encodes CDR1 SGHNT and CDR2 YENEEA. CDR3 loop: CASSLTRDSPLHF. The CDR3 nucleotides are TGTGCCAGCAGCCTCACCAGGGATTCACCCCTCCACTTT.

This clonotype was detected ten times or more. This chain uses TRBV27 with TRBJ2-7, with D hard to call. V gave up 5 bases and J gave up 5 bases, with 19 bases separating them. This CDR3 spans 15 amino acids. Per germline, CDR1 MNHEY and CDR2 SMNVEV (reference sequence). In DNA form, the CDR3 reads TGTGCCAGCAGTCCCGACACTTCCATAACCCACGAGCAGTACTTC. Its translation: CASSPDTSITHEQYF.

The chain couples TRBV6-6 to TRBJ2-7, with TRBD2 identical over 7 bases. TRBJ2-1 explains the end of the DNA better; the J call may be wrong. Germline V gene sequence: CDR1 MNHNY, CDR2 SVGAGI (reference sequence). This CDR3 is 17 amino acids long. The CDR3 nucleotides are TGTGCCAGCAGTTACGTCCTAGCGGTGACAACCCGCAATGAGCAGTTCTTC. Its protein product is CASSYVLAVTTRNEQFF.